The 6 T cell receptor beta chains below were found in one sample sequenced in a study of T cells of healthy individuals. TCRdb processed the 5' RACE reads anew with MiXCR; each CDR3 protein has one entry. The sample lists around 40,000 distinct CDR3 sequences; 4.5% were seen once. Receptor source: a human donor in good health.

This clonotype occurred many times. The rearrangement joins TRBV7-8 to TRBJ2-6; no firm D call. CDR1 is SGHVS and CDR2 is FQNEAQ in the germline V gene. Trimming cost V 8 bases and J 0 bases, with 11 bases left between them. This CDR3 is 15 amino acids long. CDR3 region: CASDDGASGANVLTF. CDR3 nucleotide sequence: TGTGCCAGCGACGACGGAGCCTCTGGGGCCAACGTCCTGACTTTC.

In this sample, this clonotype turned up a few times. The J gene is TRBJ2-3, the V gene TRBV3-1, with D unclear. CDR1 is LGHDT, CDR2 YNNKEL, per germline (reference sequence). CDR3 size: 13 residues. Between the trimmed V and J ends, which lost 6 bases and 9 bases, there was a span of 16 bases. The CDR3 sequence: CASSPDPRFTQYF. DNA of the CDR3: TGTGCCAGCAGTCCCGATCCACGGTTCACGCAGTATTTT.

CDR3 residues: CAWSATVTGELFF. DNA for the CDR3: TGTGCCTGGAGTGCGACAGTCACCGGGGAGCTGTTTTTT. This chain uses TRBV30 with TRBJ2-2, with a weak D call TRBD1 (5 bases). This CDR3 comprises 13 residues. Germline-derived CDR1 and CDR2 are GTSNPN and SVGIG (reference sequence). The germline V and J ends were trimmed by 1 base and 4 bases, with 7 bases remaining between them.

This clonotype appeared many times. The CDR3 region has the DNA TGTGCCAGCAGCTTAATCGGGACTGAAGCTTTCTTT. Translating it yields CASSLIGTEAFF. This sequence joins TRBV7-2 and TRBJ1-1, with D hard to call. The CDR3 contains 12 residues. The germline gives CDR1 SGHTA, CDR2 FQGNSA. V lost 2 bases, J lost 5 bases, and 6 bases lay in between.

This clonotype was observed at least ten times. CDR3 amino acids: CASSLEDSGSYEQYF. The CDR3 DNA reads TGTGCCAGCAGCTTAGAGGATAGCGGGAGTTACGAGCAGTACTTC. This chain links TRBV7-2 with TRBJ2-7; TRBD2 matches at 9 bases. This CDR3 has 15 residues. Germline V gene sequence: CDR1 SGHTA, CDR2 FQGNSA. After removal of 1 base from V and 4 bases from J, the junction contained 5 bases not matched to a gene.

This clonotype has just a few counts. Sequence at one end of the junction differs from germline and may be a read error. The chain recombines TRBV10-3 with TRBJ1-1, with D possibly TRBD1 on 5 matching bases. The CDR3 runs to 14 residues. Germline V gene sequence: CDR1 ENHRY, CDR2 SYGVKD. The CDR3 DNA sequence: TGTGCCAGCAGTGGCTCCGGGGGAGGTGCTGAAGCTTTCTTT. Translation: CASSGSGGGAEAFF.